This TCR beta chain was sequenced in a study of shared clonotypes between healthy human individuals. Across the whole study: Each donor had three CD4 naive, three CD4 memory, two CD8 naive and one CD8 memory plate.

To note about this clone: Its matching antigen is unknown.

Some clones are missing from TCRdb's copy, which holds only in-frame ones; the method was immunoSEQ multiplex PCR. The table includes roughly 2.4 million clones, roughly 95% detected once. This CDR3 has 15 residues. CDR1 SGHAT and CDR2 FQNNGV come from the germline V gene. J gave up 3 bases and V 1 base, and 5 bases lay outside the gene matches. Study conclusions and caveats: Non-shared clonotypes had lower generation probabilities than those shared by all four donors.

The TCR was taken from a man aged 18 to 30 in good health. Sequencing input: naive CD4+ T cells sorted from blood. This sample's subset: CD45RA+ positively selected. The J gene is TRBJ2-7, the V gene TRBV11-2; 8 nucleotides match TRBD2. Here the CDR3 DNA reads TGTGCCAGCAGCTTAGTTCGGGGGGGAATCTACGAGCAGTACTTC. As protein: CASSLVRGGIYEQYF.